The rows below give T cell receptor beta chains drawn from one sample of a study of blood T cells in healthy people across ages. TCRdb reanalysed the 5' RACE reads using MiXCR and keeps one entry per CDR3 protein. The data hold about 930,000 distinct CDR3 sequences, with under 35% observed a single time. These data were also reused for a study on T cells of mothers and their children.

Sequencing was done on a sample of blood. These receptors came from a woman aged 40 to 50 in good health. Both conserved end residues are part of each CDR3. D genes are given only for firm matches. Some rows have no size entry. The others give once, few or many, or a class for an expanded clone.

>.|.|TRBV28|TRBJ1-1
CASHPPGGRGTEAFF
TGTGCCAGCCATCCCCCCGGGGGGCGTGGCACTGAAGCTTTCTTT
>.|.|TRBV29-1|TRBJ1-2
CSVGGSERGGYTF
TGCAGCGTGGGGGGTTCCGAACGGGGAGGCTACACCTTC
>.|.|TRBV5-1|TRBJ2-1
CASSLISGSSHNEQFF
TGCGCCAGCAGCTTGATATCCGGGAGCTCCCACAATGAGCAGTTCTTC
>many|TRBD1|TRBV20-1|TRBJ1-2
CSARRTGGFNYGYTF
TGCAGTGCTCGCCGGACAGGCGGCTTTAACTATGGCTACACCTTC
>many|TRBD2|TRBV7-2|TRBJ2-1
CASSFSGLEGYEQFF
TGTGCCAGCAGCTTCTCGGGACTAGAGGGCTATGAGCAGTTCTTC
>once|TRBD1|TRBV12-3/TRBV12-4|TRBJ2-1
CASSPGQGLSEQFF
TGTGCCAGCAGCCCGGGACAGGGTTTGAGTGAGCAGTTCTTC
>few|.|TRBV7-8|TRBJ2-4
CASSHRGAGRGNEQYF
TGTGCCAGCAGCCACCGAGGGGCAGGGAGAGGTAATGAGCAGTACTTC
>few|.|TRBV28|TRBJ1-5
CASRRPGGGNQPQHF
TGTGCCAGCAGACGACCGGGCGGGGGCAATCAGCCCCAGCATTTT
>few|TRBD1|TRBV2|TRBJ2-2
CASRGQGDTGELFF
TGTGCCAGCAGGGGACAGGGCGACACCGGGGAGCTGTTTTTT
>.|.|TRBV28|TRBJ1-2
CASRNPNLAGANYGYTF
TGTGCCAGCAGGAACCCGAATTTAGCAGGTGCAAACTATGGCTACACCTTC
>.|TRBD1|TRBV7-2|TRBJ2-1
CASNRDRASYNEQFF
TGTGCCAGCAACCGGGACAGGGCATCCTACAATGAGCAGTTCTTC
>.|.|TRBV4-3|TRBJ1-1
CASSQIRWSTEAFF
TGCGCCAGCAGCCAAATTAGATGGAGCACTGAAGCTTTCTTT
>.|TRBD2|TRBV9|TRBJ2-1
CASSVGLASGGDEQFF
TGTGCCAGCAGCGTAGGATTGGCTAGCGGGGGGGATGAGCAGTTCTTC
>few|TRBD1|TRBV20-1|TRBJ2-7
CSARDTPDRGVYEQYF
TGCAGTGCTAGAGATACCCCGGACAGGGGCGTATACGAGCAGTACTTC
>many|.|TRBV20-1|TRBJ2-7
CSVSDGAYEQYF
TGCAGTGTGAGTGATGGGGCCTACGAGCAGTACTTC
>few|.|TRBV20-1|TRBJ1-5
CSARAGGIGNQPQHF
TGCAGTGCACGGGCGGGGGGCATAGGCAATCAGCCCCAGCATTTT
>many|TRBD1|TRBV10-3|TRBJ2-5
CAIRTGQGQETQYF
TGTGCCATCAGGACTGGACAGGGCCAGGAGACCCAGTACTTC
>.|.|TRBV7-9|TRBJ1-3
CASSSPLGNTIYF
TGTGCCAGCAGCTCCCCTCTAGGGAACACCATATATTTT
>few|TRBD1|TRBV27|TRBJ1-3
CASRITGGAGGNTIYF
TGTGCCAGCAGGATTACAGGGGGAGCGGGCGGAAACACCATATATTTT
>.|TRBD2|TRBV24-1|TRBJ2-1
CATSDFNNRGGRYNERFF
TGTGCCACCAGTGATTTCAACAATCGGGGGGGCCGCTACAATGAGCGGTTCTTC
>many|.|TRBV7-2|TRBJ1-2
CASSPPDHYGYTF
TGTGCCAGCAGCCCACCGGACCACTATGGCTACACCTTC
>few|TRBD2|TRBV12-3/TRBV12-4|TRBJ2-1
CASSLGSGGATGNEQFF
TGTGCCAGCAGTTTAGGTAGCGGGGGTGCCACTGGGAATGAGCAGTTCTTC
>few|TRBD1|TRBV29-1|TRBJ1-2
CSVEDRDSYGYTF
TGCAGCGTTGAAGATCGGGACAGCTATGGCTACACCTTC
>.|TRBD1|TRBV28|TRBJ2-7
CASSPWGQGAKEQYF
TGTGCCAGCAGTCCCTGGGGCCAGGGGGCTAAAGAGCAGTACTTC
>.|TRBD1|TRBV7-6|TRBJ2-2
CASSTNLQGIGELFF
TGTGCCAGCAGCACAAATCTACAGGGGATCGGGGAGCTGTTTTTT
>.|.|TRBV7-2|TRBJ2-7
CASSLMLLGEQYF
TGTGCCAGCAGCTTAATGCTCCTCGGGGAGCAGTACTTC
>.|.|TRBV3-1|TRBJ1-2
CASSRDFGAGTHYGYTF
TGTGCCAGCAGCCGAGATTTTGGGGCCGGGACCCACTATGGCTACACCTTC
>many|TRBD2|TRBV7-2|TRBJ2-3
CASSLRSGGGADTQYF
TGTGCCAGCAGCTTAAGGAGCGGGGGGGGGGCAGATACGCAGTATTTT
>many|.|TRBV7-2|TRBJ2-1
CASSQGTFPGNEQFF
TGTGCCAGCAGCCAAGGGACCTTCCCTGGAAATGAGCAGTTCTTC
>.|.|TRBV12-3/TRBV12-4|TRBJ1-1
CASSLEVGTNTEAFF
TGTGCCAGCAGTTTAGAGGTAGGGACGAACACTGAAGCTTTCTTT
>few|.|TRBV5-1|TRBJ2-2
CASSKDRLNTGELFF
TGCGCCAGCAGCAAGGACAGATTGAACACCGGGGAGCTGTTTTTT
>.|.|TRBV20-1|TRBJ2-6
CSALRRGPGANVLTF
TGCAGTGCCCTGAGGAGGGGGCCTGGGGCCAACGTCCTGACTTTC
>.|TRBD2|TRBV5-1|TRBJ2-1
CASSVLAGGPNNEQFF
TGCGCCAGCAGCGTGTTAGCGGGGGGGCCTAACAATGAGCAGTTCTTC
>many|TRBD1|TRBV2|TRBJ2-7
CASSPTRTGGEQYF
TGTGCCAGCAGTCCCACCCGGACAGGGGGCGAGCAGTACTTC
>many|.|TRBV7-9|TRBJ2-7
CASSLGAAGSSYEQYF
TGTGCCAGCAGCTTAGGGGCGGCTGGGAGCTCCTACGAGCAGTACTTC
>.|.|TRBV28|TRBJ1-2
CASSPTGLGYYGYTF
TGTGCCAGCAGTCCCACAGGGCTGGGCTACTATGGCTACACCTTC
>many|TRBD1|TRBV7-8|TRBJ2-7
CASSLGGTGLREQYF
TGTGCCAGCAGCTTAGGAGGGACAGGGCTGAGGGAGCAGTACTTC
>many|.|TRBV9|TRBJ2-7
CAIKPWQTTYEQYF
TGTGCCATCAAACCTTGGCAGACGACCTACGAGCAGTACTTC
>few|TRBD2|TRBV20-1|TRBJ2-5
CSGGVGTSGGQETQYF
TGCAGTGGGGGAGTTGGGACTAGCGGGGGTCAAGAGACCCAGTACTTC
>many|.|TRBV5-5|TRBJ2-7
CASSLSSNSIYEQYF
TGTGCCAGCAGCTTGAGCAGCAACTCGATCTACGAGCAGTACTTC
>.|TRBD1|TRBV6-2/TRBV6-3|TRBJ2-6
CASSPPRGRYSGANVLTF
TGTGCCAGCAGTCCGCCCAGGGGGCGATACTCTGGGGCCAACGTCCTGACTTTC
>.|.|TRBV5-1|TRBJ2-2
CASSPGVISTGELFF
TGCGCCAGCAGCCCTGGTGTCATCTCGACCGGGGAGCTGTTTTTT
>few|.|TRBV10-3|TRBJ1-1
CATGEEGGISAEAFF
TGTGCCACAGGGGAGGAGGGGGGGATAAGCGCTGAAGCTTTCTTT
>once|TRBD2|TRBV11-2|TRBJ2-6
CASSSRTSGGANVRTF
TGTGCCAGCAGCTCTCGGACTAGCGGGGGGGCCAACGTCCGGACTTTC
>few|.|TRBV20-1|TRBJ2-7
CSARDFDRSSYEQYF
TGCAGTGCTAGAGATTTCGACAGGTCCTCCTACGAGCAGTACTTC
>few|TRBD2|TRBV27|TRBJ2-1
CATKTSGGATNEQFF
TGTGCCACCAAGACTAGCGGGGGGGCGACGAATGAGCAGTTCTTC
>many|.|TRBV4-3|TRBJ1-1
CASSGRVAITTEAFF
TGCGCCAGCAGCGGCCGAGTGGCTATCACCACTGAAGCTTTCTTT
>few|.|TRBV2|TRBJ2-2
CASSGSVRAIWTGELFF
TGTGCCAGCAGTGGCTCCGTCCGAGCGATCTGGACCGGGGAGCTGTTTTTT
>few|.|TRBV7-2|TRBJ2-7
CASSLLFLGEQYF
TGTGCCAGCAGCTTACTTTTCCTTGGGGAGCAGTACTTC
>many|TRBD1|TRBV5-1|TRBJ2-1
CASSSRDSDGVHEQFF
TGCGCCAGCAGCTCTAGGGACAGCGACGGGGTCCATGAGCAGTTCTTC